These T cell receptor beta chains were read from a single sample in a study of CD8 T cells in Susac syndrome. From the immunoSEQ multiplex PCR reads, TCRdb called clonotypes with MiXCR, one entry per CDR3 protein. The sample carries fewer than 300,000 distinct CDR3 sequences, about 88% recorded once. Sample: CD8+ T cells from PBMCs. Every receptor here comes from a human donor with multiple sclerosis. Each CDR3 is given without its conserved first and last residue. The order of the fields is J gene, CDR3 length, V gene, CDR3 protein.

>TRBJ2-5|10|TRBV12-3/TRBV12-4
ASNSGQETQY
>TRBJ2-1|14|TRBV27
ASSTYSGRSHNEQF
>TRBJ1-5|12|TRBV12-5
ASGLVPQGGPQH
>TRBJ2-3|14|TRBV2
ANHAGEGSGSDTQY
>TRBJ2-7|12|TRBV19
ASAPGRSFYEQY
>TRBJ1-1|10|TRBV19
ASRKGNPEAF
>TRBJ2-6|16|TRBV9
ASSVAPGLESGANVLT
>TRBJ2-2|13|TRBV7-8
ASSLVIGNTGELF
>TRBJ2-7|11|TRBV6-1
ASSPTGYYEQY
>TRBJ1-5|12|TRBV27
ASTSDRLRQPQH
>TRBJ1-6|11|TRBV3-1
ASSQGGGAPLH
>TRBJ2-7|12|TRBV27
ASSLRQDGYEQY
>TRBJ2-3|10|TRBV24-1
ASHDGGDTQY
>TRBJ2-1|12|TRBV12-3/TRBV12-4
ASLNPDLGDEQF
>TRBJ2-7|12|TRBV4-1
ASRRTSGRNEQY
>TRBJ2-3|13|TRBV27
ASSWGLESTDTQY
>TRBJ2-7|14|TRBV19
ASSPPGQGLFYEQY
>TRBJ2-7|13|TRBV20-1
SALLGTLPSYEQY
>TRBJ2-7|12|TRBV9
ASSPWTGGDEQY
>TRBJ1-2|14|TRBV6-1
AISILSWVGAYGYT
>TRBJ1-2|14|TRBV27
ASSLGGTGPNYGYT
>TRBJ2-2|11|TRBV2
ASSPTRTGELF
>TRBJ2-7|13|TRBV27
ASSPFLVVGYEQY
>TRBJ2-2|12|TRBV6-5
ASSYSENTGELF
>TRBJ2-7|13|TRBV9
ASSVGASRTEEQY
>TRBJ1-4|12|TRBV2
ASVNRGSGGKLF
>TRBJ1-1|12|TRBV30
AWSGPGVNTEAF
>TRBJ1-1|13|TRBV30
AWSGAVRTLHEAF
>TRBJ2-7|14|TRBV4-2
ASSHSLADSSYEQY
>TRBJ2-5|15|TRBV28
ASSFRGTSGLQETQY
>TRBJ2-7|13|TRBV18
ASSPTGHTTYEQY